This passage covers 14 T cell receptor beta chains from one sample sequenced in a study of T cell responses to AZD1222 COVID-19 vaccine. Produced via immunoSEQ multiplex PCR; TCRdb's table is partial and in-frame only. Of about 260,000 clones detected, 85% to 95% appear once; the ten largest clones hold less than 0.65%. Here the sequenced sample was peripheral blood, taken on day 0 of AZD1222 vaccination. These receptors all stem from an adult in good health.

The CDR3 here is CASSVWSGANTEAFF. The CDR3 DNA sequence: TGTGCCAGCAGTGTTTGGTCAGGGGCGAACACTGAAGCTTTCTTT. This rearrangement joins TRBV2 to TRBJ1-1; a weak D match, TRBD1 (6 bases). Germline loops: CDR1 SNHLY, CDR2 FYNNEI. V lost 4 bases to trimming and J lost 1 base, with 13 bases between them. CDR3 length equals 15 residues. The full variable domain, rest sourced from reference TRBV2 and TRBJ1-1, is EPEVTQTPSHQVTQMGQEVILRCVPISNHLYFYWYRQILGQKVEFLVSFYNNEISEKSEIFDDQFSVERPDGSNFTLKIRSTKLEDSAMYFCASSVWSGANTEAFFGQGTRLTVV.

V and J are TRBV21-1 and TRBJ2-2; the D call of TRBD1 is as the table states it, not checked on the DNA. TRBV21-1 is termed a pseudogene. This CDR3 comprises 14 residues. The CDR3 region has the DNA TGTGCCAGCAGCCCCTGGGACAGCACCGGGGAGCTGTTTTTT. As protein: CASSPWDSTGELFF.

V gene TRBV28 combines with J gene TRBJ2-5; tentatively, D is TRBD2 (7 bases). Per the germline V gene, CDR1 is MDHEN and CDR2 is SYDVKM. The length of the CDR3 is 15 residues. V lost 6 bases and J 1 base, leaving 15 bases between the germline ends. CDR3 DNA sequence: TGTGCCAGCAGCCACCCGGGGGGCGGCCAAGAGACCCAGTACTTC. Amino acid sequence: CASSHPGGGQETQYF.

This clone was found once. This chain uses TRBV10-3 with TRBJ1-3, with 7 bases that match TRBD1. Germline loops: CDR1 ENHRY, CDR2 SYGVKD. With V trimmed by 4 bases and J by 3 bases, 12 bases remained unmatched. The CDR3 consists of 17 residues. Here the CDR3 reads CAISARQGVPRGNTIYF. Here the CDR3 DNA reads TGTGCCATCAGTGCTCGACAGGGAGTTCCTCGTGGAAACACCATATATTTT.

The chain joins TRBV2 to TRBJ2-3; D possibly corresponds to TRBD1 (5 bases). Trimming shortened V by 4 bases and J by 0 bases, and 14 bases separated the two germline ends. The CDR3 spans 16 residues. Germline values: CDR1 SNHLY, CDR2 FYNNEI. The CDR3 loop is CASSGGRPSSTDTQYF. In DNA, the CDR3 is TGTGCCAGCAGTGGGGGCAGACCTTCTAGCACAGATACGCAGTATTTT.

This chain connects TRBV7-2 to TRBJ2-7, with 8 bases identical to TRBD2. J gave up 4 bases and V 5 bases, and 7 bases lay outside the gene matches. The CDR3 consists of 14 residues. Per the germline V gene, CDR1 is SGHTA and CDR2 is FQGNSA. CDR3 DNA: TGTGCCAGCAGCGCCGGGACTAGTTGGTACGAGCAGTACTTC. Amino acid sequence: CASSAGTSWYEQYF.

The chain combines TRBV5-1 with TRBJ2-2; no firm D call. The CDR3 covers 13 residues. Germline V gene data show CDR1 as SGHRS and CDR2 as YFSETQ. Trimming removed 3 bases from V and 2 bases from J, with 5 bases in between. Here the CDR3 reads CASSSYNTGELFF. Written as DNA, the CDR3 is TGCGCCAGCAGCTCCTATAACACCGGGGAGCTGTTTTTT.

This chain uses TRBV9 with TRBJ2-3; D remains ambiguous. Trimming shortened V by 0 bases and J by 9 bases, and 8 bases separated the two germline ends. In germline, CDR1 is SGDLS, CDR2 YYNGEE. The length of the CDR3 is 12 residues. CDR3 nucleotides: TGTGCCAGCAGCGTAGACCTAGACACGCAGTATTTT. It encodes CASSVDLDTQYF.

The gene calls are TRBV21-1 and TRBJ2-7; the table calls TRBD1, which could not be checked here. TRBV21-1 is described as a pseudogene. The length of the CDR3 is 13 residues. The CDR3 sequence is CASTQELSYEQYF. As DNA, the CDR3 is TGTGCCAGCACTCAGGAACTCTCCTACGAGCAGTACTTC.

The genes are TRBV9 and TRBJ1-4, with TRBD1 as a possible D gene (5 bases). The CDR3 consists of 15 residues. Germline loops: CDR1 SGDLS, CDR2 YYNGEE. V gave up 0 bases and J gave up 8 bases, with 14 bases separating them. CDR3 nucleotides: TGTGCCAGCAGCGTAGACGGCAGGGCGAGGGAAAAACTGTTTTTT. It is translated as CASSVDGRAREKLFF.

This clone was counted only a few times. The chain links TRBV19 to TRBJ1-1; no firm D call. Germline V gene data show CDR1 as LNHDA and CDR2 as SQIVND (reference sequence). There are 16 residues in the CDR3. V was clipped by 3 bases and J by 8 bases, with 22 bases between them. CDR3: CASSMVRAGWGSEAFF. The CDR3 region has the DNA TGTGCCAGTAGTATGGTTAGGGCAGGCTGGGGTTCAGAAGCTTTCTTT.

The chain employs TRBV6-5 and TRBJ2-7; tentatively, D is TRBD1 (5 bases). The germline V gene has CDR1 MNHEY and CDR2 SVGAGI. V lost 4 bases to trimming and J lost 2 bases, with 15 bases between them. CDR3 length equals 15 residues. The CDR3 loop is CASSSDSSDTYEQYF. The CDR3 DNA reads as TGTGCCAGCAGTTCCGACAGCTCTGATACCTACGAGCAGTACTTC.

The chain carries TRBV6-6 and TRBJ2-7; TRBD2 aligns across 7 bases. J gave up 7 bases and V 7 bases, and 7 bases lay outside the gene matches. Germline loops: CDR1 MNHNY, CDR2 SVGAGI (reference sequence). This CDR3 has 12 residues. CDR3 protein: CASKTGLLEQYF. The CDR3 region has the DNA TGTGCCAGCAAAACGGGACTACTGGAGCAGTACTTC.

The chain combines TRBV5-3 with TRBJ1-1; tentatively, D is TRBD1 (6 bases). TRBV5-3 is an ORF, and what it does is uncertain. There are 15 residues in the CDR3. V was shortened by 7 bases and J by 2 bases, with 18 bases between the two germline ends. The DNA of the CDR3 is TGTGCCAGAGGCGGGGGCAGGGTAATAAACACTGAAGCTTTCTTT. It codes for CARGGGRVINTEAFF.